This passage covers 21 T cell receptor beta chains from one sample sequenced in a study of cytomegalovirus exposure and HLA in healthy donors. The assay was immunoSEQ multiplex PCR, and TCRdb's table has in-frame clones only and misses some. Found here are roughly 62,000 clones, around 90% of them singletons; the top ten hold around 2.2%. The source material was PBMCs. These receptor sequences come from a woman in her 30s in good health and CMV-seronegative.

CDR3 DNA sequence: TGTGCCAGCAGTGAATTTGGGACGGGACTTTTATACAATGAGCAGTTCTTC. Encoded protein: CASSEFGTGLLYNEQFF. This chain joins TRBV6-1 and TRBJ2-1; possible D gene TRBD2, 6 bases. Trimming pared 2 bases from V and 4 bases from J, leaving 18 bases between. The CDR3 has 17 residues. CDR1 and CDR2 from the germline V gene are MNHNS and SASEGT.

The rearrangement links TRBV15 to TRBJ2-2, with TRBD1 identical over 10 bases. CDR3 length equals 14 residues. In germline, CDR1 is LNHNV, CDR2 YYDKDF (reference sequence). V trimming: 4 bases; J trimming: 6 bases; junction bases outside the gene matches: 2. In DNA, the CDR3 is TGTGCCACCAGCAAAGGACAGGGGGCCGGGGAGCTGTTTTTT. This gives the protein CATSKGQGAGELFF.

The V and J genes are TRBV7-9 and TRBJ2-1, with D perhaps matching TRBD1 (6 bases). The CDR3 has 19 amino acids. CDR1 is SEHNR, CDR2 FQNEAQ, per germline (reference sequence). Trimming removed 0 bases from V and 12 bases from J, with 30 bases in between. The CDR3 coding sequence is TGTGCCAGCAGCTTAGCGCTCACTCAAGAGAGTCAGGGGACCGGGGTGCAGTTCTTC. Residues: CASSLALTQESQGTGVQFF.

The chain couples TRBV25-1 to TRBJ1-2; 7 bases match TRBD1. The V segment lost 3 bases and the J segment 2 bases; nucleotides outside the gene matches: 6. CDR3 length: 15 residues. Germline assignment: CDR1 MGHDK and CDR2 SYGVNS. The CDR3: CASSDTTGTNYGYTF. The CDR3 region has the DNA TGTGCCAGCAGTGATACGACAGGGACAAACTATGGCTACACCTTC.

The rearrangement joins TRBV30 to TRBJ2-6; no definite D call. The CDR3 length is 14 residues. Germline V CDR1 and CDR2: GTSNPN, SVGIG (reference sequence). V was clipped by 4 bases and J by 0 bases, with 7 bases between them. In DNA form, the CDR3 reads TGTGCCTGGAAGCCGGTCTCTGGGGCCAACGTCCTGACTTTC. Protein: CAWKPVSGANVLTF.

This clone was seen only once. The chain links TRBV28 to TRBJ1-5; D remains unclear. This CDR3 is 17 amino acids long. Germline lookup yields CDR1 MDHEN and CDR2 SYDVKM. Trimming took off 7 bases at V and 4 bases at J, with 23 bases between the two ends. The CDR3 sequence is CASNTNLEVSANQPQHF. CDR3 bases: TGTGCCAGCAACACAAACCTAGAGGTCAGCGCTAATCAGCCCCAGCATTTT.

This chain joins TRBV19 and TRBJ1-2; 10 nucleotides agree with TRBD1. The CDR3 has 15 residues. Germline V CDR1 and CDR2: LNHDA, SQIVND (reference sequence). The ends lost 5 bases at V and 6 bases at J; junction bases unmatched: 9. DNA of the CDR3: TGTGCCAGTAGTCTGGGACAGGGGACTCCCCATGGCTACACCTTC. As protein: CASSLGQGTPHGYTF.

The chain employs TRBV5-6 and TRBJ1-2, with 7 bases aligning to TRBD1. V lost 4 bases to trimming and J lost 2 bases; unmatched junction nucleotides: 5. The CDR3 has 14 amino acids. CDR1 and CDR2 (germline): SGHDT, YYEEEE. The CDR3 DNA reads as TGTGCCAGCAGCCCGCCGGGACAGAACTATGGCTACACCTTC. It translates to CASSPPGQNYGYTF.

V gene TRBV2 combines with J gene TRBJ2-2, with 7 bases that match TRBD1. The CDR3 contains 16 residues. Germline V gene sequence: CDR1 SNHLY, CDR2 FYNNEI. The V and J ends lost 0 bases and 6 bases, in that order; junction bases with no gene match: 7. The CDR3 sequence is CASSEAERQGPGELFF. DNA of the CDR3: TGTGCCAGCAGTGAAGCGGAGAGACAGGGCCCCGGGGAGCTGTTTTTT.

V is TRBV4-2 and J is TRBJ2-2; 8 nucleotides agree with TRBD1. Germline V lookup: CDR1 LGHNA, CDR2 YNFKEQ. This CDR3 has 18 amino acids. The V and J ends lost 0 bases and 0 bases, in that order; junction bases with no gene match: 6. CDR3 sequence: CASSQETGEIANTGELFF. Here the CDR3 DNA reads TGTGCCAGCAGCCAAGAGACAGGGGAAATTGCGAACACCGGGGAGCTGTTTTTT.

The CDR3 region is CASSLNLGQGVGETQYF. The CDR3 DNA is TGTGCCAGCAGCTTAAATCTGGGACAGGGGGTTGGAGAGACCCAGTACTTC. J is TRBJ2-5 and V is TRBV7-9; 11 bases fit TRBD1. The CDR3 contains 17 residues. Germline CDR1 SEHNR, CDR2 FQNEAQ (reference sequence). V lost 2 bases and J lost 4; bases outside the gene matches: 9.

The rearrangement joins TRBV2 to TRBJ1-5; D remains ambiguous. There are 12 residues in the CDR3. Germline CDR1 and CDR2: SNHLY and FYNNEI. Trimming took 6 bases from V and 1 from J, leaving 4 bases between them. Written as DNA, the CDR3 is TGTGCCAGCAGACAGAGCAATCAGCCCCAGCATTTT. Translation: CASRQSNQPQHF.

The rearrangement uses TRBV11-1 and TRBJ2-6, with D possibly TRBD2 on 6 matching bases. Deletions cut 1 base from V and 2 bases from J, with 9 bases between. This CDR3 comprises 16 residues. Germline values: CDR1 SGHAT, CDR2 FQDESV (reference sequence). The CDR3: CASSLGPGAGANVLTF. As DNA, the CDR3 is TGTGCCAGCAGCTTAGGGCCGGGGGCTGGGGCCAACGTCCTGACTTTC.

CDR3 amino acids: CAWEAGTGSNEQYF. The CDR3 nucleotides read TGTGCCTGGGAGGCCGGGACAGGGAGCAACGAGCAGTACTTC. The chain has TRBV30 and TRBJ2-7; the match to TRBD1 covers 9 bases. Germline-derived CDR1 and CDR2 are GTSNPN and SVGIG (reference sequence). The CDR3 totals 14 residues. V was pared by 5 bases and J by 5 bases, with 10 bases of the junction left unmatched.

This chain uses TRBV7-9 with TRBJ2-1; D not certain. V was shortened by 5 bases and J by 5 bases, with 10 bases between the two germline ends. Germline V gives CDR1 SEHNR, CDR2 FQNEAQ (reference sequence). The CDR3 sequence is 13 residues long. CDR3 in DNA: TGTGCCAGCAGCCCCGACTGGAACAATGAGCAGTTCTTC. It yields the protein CASSPDWNNEQFF.

Here the CDR3 reads CASSGRRSSGNTIYF. For the CDR3, the DNA is TGTGCCAGCAGCGGTAGACGGAGCTCTGGAAACACCATATATTTT. The genes are TRBV7-2 and TRBJ1-3, with D unclear. This CDR3 is built from 15 residues. V was shortened by 5 bases and J by 0 bases, with 11 bases between the two germline ends. The germline CDR1 and CDR2 sequences are SGHTA and FQGNSA.

The chain has TRBV10-3 and TRBJ2-6, with D possibly being TRBD1 (7 bases). Trimming cost V 4 bases and J 1 base, with 17 bases left between them. The CDR3 totals 18 residues. From germline, CDR1 is ENHRY and CDR2 SYGVKD. In nucleotides, the CDR3 is TGTGCCATCAGTGCGGGAGAGGGGGCCCGATCTGGGGCCAACGTCCTGACTTTC. This codes for CAISAGEGARSGANVLTF.

The rearrangement uses TRBV9 and TRBJ2-1, with TRBD2 as a possible D gene (6 bases). Germline loops: CDR1 SGDLS, CDR2 YYNGEE. V lost 4 bases and J 0 bases, leaving 17 bases between the germline ends. The CDR3 sequence is 17 residues long. Here the CDR3 DNA reads TGTGCCAGCAGCCCCCGGGACTTACTCAGCTCCTACAATGAGCAGTTCTTC. Protein sequence: CASSPRDLLSSYNEQFF.

CDR3 residues: CASSSGREAETQYF. The CDR3 DNA reads TGTGCCAGTAGTAGCGGGAGGGAGGCAGAGACCCAGTACTTC. V gene TRBV19 combines with J gene TRBJ2-5; 9 bases map to TRBD2. The CDR3 spans 14 residues. Germline CDR1 and CDR2: LNHDA and SQIVND (reference sequence). Trimming at V came to 4 bases and at J to 4 bases, leaving 4 bases not matched to a gene.

This chain joins TRBV25-1 and TRBJ2-7; 7 bases align to TRBD1. Germline loops: CDR1 MGHDK, CDR2 SYGVNS. Unmatched junction bases numbered 12, after V lost 3 bases and J lost 4 bases. The CDR3 sequence is 16 residues long. The CDR3 DNA reads TGTGCCAGCAGTGACCCGGACAGGACTGCAGCTTACGAGCAGTACTTC. Its protein product is CASSDPDRTAAYEQYF.

This clone occurred once. CDR3 region: CASSLDQTGYEQYF. CDR3 in DNA: TGTGCCAGCAGCTTAGATCAAACAGGGTACGAGCAGTACTTC. The V and J genes are TRBV7-2 and TRBJ2-7; a weak D match, TRBD1 (6 bases). This CDR3 spans 14 amino acids. V was clipped by 1 base and J by 4 bases, with 11 bases between them. CDR1 and CDR2 (germline): SGHTA, FQGNSA.